The entry that follows covers one TCR beta chain sequence. A universal primer site arose from template switching, and cDNA bore unique molecular identifiers. TCRdb recomputed calls from the 5' RACE reads with MiXCR, one row per CDR3 protein. Found here are some 230,000 distinct CDR3 sequences, under 8.5% of them singletons; the top ten hold roughly 14%. This specimen comes from a study of identical twins. Separately, the same data were catalogued under a study of T cells expressing NK-cell markers. That paper notes: In the group of eight sequenced donors, seven were HCMV-seropositive and one was seronegative.

The sequencing sample was made of CD8+ T cells sorted from blood. The TCR was taken from a woman in her late teens or twenties in good health.

CDR3 in amino acids: CASSFGFTYEQYF. The CDR3 nucleotides are TGTGCCAGCAGTTTTGGATTCACCTACGAGCAGTACTTC. The chain employs TRBV12-3 or TRBV12-4 and TRBJ2-7; no firm D call. CDR3 length: 13 residues. V lost 3 bases to trimming and J lost 2 bases, with 8 bases between them.